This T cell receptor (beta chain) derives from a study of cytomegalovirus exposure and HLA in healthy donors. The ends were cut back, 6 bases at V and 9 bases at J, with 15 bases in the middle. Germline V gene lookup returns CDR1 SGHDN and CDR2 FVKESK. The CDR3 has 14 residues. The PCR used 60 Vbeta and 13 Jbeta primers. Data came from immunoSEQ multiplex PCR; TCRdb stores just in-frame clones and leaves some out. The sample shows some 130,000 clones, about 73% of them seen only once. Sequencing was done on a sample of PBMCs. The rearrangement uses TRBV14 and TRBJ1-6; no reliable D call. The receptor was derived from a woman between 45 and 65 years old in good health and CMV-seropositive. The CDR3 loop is CASSPPPIGSPLHF. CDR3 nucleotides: TGTGCCAGCAGTCCCCCTCCCATCGGTTCACCCCTCCACTTT.